Included here is one T cell receptor beta chain sequence, with context. CDR1 is MDHEN, CDR2 SYDVKM, per germline. The CDR3 is made up of 13 amino acids. V lost 5 bases to trimming and J lost 11 bases; unmatched junction nucleotides: 10. The sample belongs to a study of control samples from healthy donors and cancer patients. Libraries were prepared by immunoSEQ multiplex PCR; TCRdb keeps only in-frame clonotypes and omits some of them. The sample holds 150,000 or so clones; about 90% are singletons and the top ten take 5.5% to 7.5%. This clonotype originated in a man aged 18 to 30 in good health. The rearrangement joins TRBV28 to TRBJ1-1; 8 bases are a match to TRBD1. The sample consisted of blood. CDR3 coding DNA: TGTGCCAGCAGTCACCCCCTCCGGGACAGGGCTTTCTTT. Translated: CASSHPLRDRAFF.